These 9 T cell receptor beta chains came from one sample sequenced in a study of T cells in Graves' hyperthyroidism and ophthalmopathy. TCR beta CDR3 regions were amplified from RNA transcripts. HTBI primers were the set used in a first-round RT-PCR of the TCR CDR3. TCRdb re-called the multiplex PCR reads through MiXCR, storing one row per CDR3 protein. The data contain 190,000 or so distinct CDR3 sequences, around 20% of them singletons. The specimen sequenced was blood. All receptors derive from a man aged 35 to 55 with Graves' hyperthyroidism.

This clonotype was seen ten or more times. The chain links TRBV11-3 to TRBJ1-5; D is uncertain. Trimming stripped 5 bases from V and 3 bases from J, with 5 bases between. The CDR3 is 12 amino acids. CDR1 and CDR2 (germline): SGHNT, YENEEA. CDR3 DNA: TGTGCCAGCAGCCCCCCCAATCAGCCCCAGCATTTT. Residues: CASSPPNQPQHF.

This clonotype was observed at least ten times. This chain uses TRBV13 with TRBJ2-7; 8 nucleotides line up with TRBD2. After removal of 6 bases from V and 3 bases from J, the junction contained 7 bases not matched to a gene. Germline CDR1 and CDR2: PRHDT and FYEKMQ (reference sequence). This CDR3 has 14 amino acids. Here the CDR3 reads CASSPGGADYEQYF. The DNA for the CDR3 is TGTGCCAGCAGTCCCGGGGGGGCCGACTACGAGCAGTACTTC.

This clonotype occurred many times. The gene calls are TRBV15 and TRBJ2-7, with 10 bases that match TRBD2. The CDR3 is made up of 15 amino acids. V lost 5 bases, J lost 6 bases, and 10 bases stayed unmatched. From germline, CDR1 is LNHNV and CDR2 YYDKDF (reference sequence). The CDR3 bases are TGTGCCACCAGCCGCCAAAGCGGGGGGGCGGGCGAGCAGTACTTC. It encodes CATSRQSGGAGEQYF.

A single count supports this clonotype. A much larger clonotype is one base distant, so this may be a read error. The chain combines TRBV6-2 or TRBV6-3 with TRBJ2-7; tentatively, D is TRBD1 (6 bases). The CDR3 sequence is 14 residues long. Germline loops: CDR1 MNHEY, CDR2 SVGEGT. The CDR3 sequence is CASSFRTASYERYF. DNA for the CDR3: TGTGCCAGCAGTTTTCGGACAGCCTCCTACGAGCGGTACTTC.

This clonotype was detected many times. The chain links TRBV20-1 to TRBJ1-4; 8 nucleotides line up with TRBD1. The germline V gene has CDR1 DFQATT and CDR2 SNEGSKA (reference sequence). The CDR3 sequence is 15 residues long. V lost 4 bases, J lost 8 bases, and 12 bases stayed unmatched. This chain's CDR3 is CSANDRGRGGEKLFF. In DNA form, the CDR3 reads TGCAGTGCTAACGACAGGGGCCGAGGTGGGGAAAAACTGTTTTTT.

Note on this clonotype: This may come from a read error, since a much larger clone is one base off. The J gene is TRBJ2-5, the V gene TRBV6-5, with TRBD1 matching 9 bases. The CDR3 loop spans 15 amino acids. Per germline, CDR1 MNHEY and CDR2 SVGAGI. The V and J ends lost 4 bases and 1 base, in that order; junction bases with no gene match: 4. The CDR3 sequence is CASSSPGQGQETQYF. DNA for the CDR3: TGTGCCAGCAGTTCACCGGGACAGGGCCAAGAGACCCAGTACTTC.

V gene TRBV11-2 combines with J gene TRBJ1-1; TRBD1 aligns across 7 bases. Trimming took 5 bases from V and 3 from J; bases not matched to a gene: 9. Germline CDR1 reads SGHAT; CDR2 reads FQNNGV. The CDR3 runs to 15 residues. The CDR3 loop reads CASSPDRVSHTEAFF. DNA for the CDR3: TGTGCCAGCAGCCCAGACAGGGTGTCCCACACTGAAGCTTTCTTT.

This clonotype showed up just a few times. The CDR3 spells CASSQFSGTSGGGGQFF. The CDR3, as DNA: TGCGCCAGCAGCCAATTTTCGGGAACTAGCGGGGGGGGTGGGCAGTTCTTC. The J gene is TRBJ2-1, the V gene TRBV4-1, with TRBD2 identical over 13 bases. The CDR3 loop spans 17 amino acids. J was trimmed by 12 bases and V by 2 bases; bases with no gene match: 13. The germline gives CDR1 MGHRA, CDR2 YSYEKL.

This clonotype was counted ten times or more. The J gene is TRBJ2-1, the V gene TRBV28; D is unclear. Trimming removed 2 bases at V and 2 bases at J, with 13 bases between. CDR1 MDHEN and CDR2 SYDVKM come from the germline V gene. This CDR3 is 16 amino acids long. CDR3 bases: TGTGCCAGCAGTTTAGGGGTAGGACGCGCCTACAATGAGCAGTTCTTC. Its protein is CASSLGVGRAYNEQFF.